Each of the 19 T cell receptor beta chains below was sequenced from the same sample in a study of CD8 T cells in Susac syndrome. Reverse transcription of 0.5 to 1 ug RNA was performed with random hexamers. One entry per CDR3 protein results from TCRdb running MiXCR on the immunoSEQ multiplex PCR reads. This table has 100,000 to 150,000 distinct CDR3 sequences, under 96% appearing once. Specimen: CD4+ T cells from PBMCs. Receptor source: a human donor with Susac syndrome.

The chain recombines TRBV10-3 with TRBJ1-2, with a weak D call TRBD1 (6 bases). V lost 8 bases, J lost 4 bases, and 11 bases lay in between. CDR1 and CDR2 (germline): ENHRY, SYGVKD. The CDR3 is 12 amino acids. The DNA for the CDR3 is TGTGCCATCGGGGGACAATCCTATGGCTACACCTTC. Protein product: CAIGGQSYGYTF.

This chain links TRBV30 with TRBJ2-2, with no clear D. Trimming pared 7 bases from V and 3 bases from J, leaving 6 bases between. The germline V gene has CDR1 GTSNPN and CDR2 SVGIG (reference sequence). This CDR3 has 11 residues. CDR3 sequence: CASGDTGELFF. CDR3 coding DNA: TGTGCCTCAGGTGACACCGGGGAGCTGTTTTTT. The full variable domain, in which reference TRBV30 and TRBJ2-2 provide the parts outside the CDR3, is SQTIHQWPATLVQPVGSPLSLECTVEGTSNPNLYWYRQAAGRGLQLLFYSVGIGQISSEVPQNLSASRPQDRQFILSSKKLLLSDSGFYLCASGDTGELFFGEGSRLTVL.

This clonotype occurred a few times. The gene calls are TRBV18 and TRBJ2-5; D uncertain. The CDR3 has 13 amino acids. Trimming pared 9 bases from V and 1 base from J, leaving 12 bases between. Germline values: CDR1 KGHSH, CDR2 LQKENI. The CDR3 is CASSPGIQETQYF. The CDR3 DNA is TGTGCCAGTTCGCCGGGCATCCAAGAGACCCAGTACTTC.

This clonotype has a single count. The gene calls are TRBV30 and TRBJ1-2, with a possible D match to TRBD1 (6 bases). The CDR3 runs to 12 residues. Germline V lookup: CDR1 GTSNPN, CDR2 SVGIG (reference sequence). Trimming shortened V by 5 bases and J by 4 bases, and 11 bases separated the two germline ends. In DNA, the CDR3 is TGTGCCTGGGCAGGGGCTTTCTATGGCTACACCTTC. Its translation is CAWAGAFYGYTF.

The V and J genes are TRBV27 and TRBJ1-2; the D gene is possibly TRBD1 (6 bases). The germline gives CDR1 MNHEY, CDR2 SMNVEV (reference sequence). This CDR3 is built from 16 residues. V dropped 6 bases and J dropped 5 bases, with 22 bases sitting between them. The chain's CDR3 is CASSELRGGTLYGYTF. For the CDR3, the DNA is TGTGCCAGCAGCGAACTCCGAGGGGGAACCTTGTATGGCTACACCTTC.

This clonotype has only a few counts. J is TRBJ2-5 and V is TRBV2; 9 bases line up with TRBD2. In germline, CDR1 is SNHLY, CDR2 FYNNEI. The CDR3 is 13 residues long. Trimming at V came to 6 bases and at J to 5 bases, leaving 4 bases not matched to a gene. CDR3 DNA sequence: TGTGCCAGCAGCCTAACTAGCGGGGAGACCCAGTACTTC. This encodes CASSLTSGETQYF.

Notes on this clonotype: One end of the junction does not line up with germline, which may come from a read error. This chain joins TRBV11-2 and TRBJ2-1; D possibly corresponds to TRBD2 (5 bases). CDR1 is SGHAT and CDR2 is FQNNGV in the germline V gene. The CDR3 is made up of 11 amino acids. The CDR3 bases are TGTGCCAGCAGCTTGGCGGGTGCATCCCTCTTC. This sequence encodes CASSLAGASLF.

The chain uses TRBV4-2 and TRBJ2-5; 8 bases align to TRBD2. CDR1 and CDR2 from the germline V gene are LGHNA and YNFKEQ. The length of the CDR3 is 16 residues. Germline trimming cut 4 bases from V and 5 bases from J; bases unmatched to any gene: 12. For the CDR3, the DNA is TGTGCCAGCAGCCCCGTTGGGAGCGGGAGCGCTGAGACCCAGTACTTC. It yields the protein CASSPVGSGSAETQYF.

The chain employs TRBV6-6 and TRBJ1-1, with D unclear. The CDR3 loop spans 12 amino acids. Germline-derived CDR1 and CDR2 are MNHNY and SVGAGI (reference sequence). Trimming removed 2 bases at V and 10 bases at J, with 11 bases between. The CDR3 DNA is TGTGCCAGCAGTTACACGACGCCGGCAGCTTTCTTT. Protein product: CASSYTTPAAFF.

V is TRBV5-6 and J is TRBJ2-1, with 7 positions matching TRBD1. Germline assignment: CDR1 SGHDT and CDR2 YYEEEE. Trimming at V came to 3 bases and at J to 8 bases, leaving 14 bases not matched to a gene. This CDR3 is 16 amino acids long. DNA of the CDR3: TGTGCCAGCAGCTCCCGGAGTCAGGGGGAATTCCATGAGCAGTTCTTC. This gives the protein CASSSRSQGEFHEQFF.

This chain connects TRBV20-1 to TRBJ2-1; D unclear. CDR1 is DFQATT, CDR2 SNEGSKA, per germline (reference sequence). The CDR3 covers 17 residues. Trimming pared 4 bases from V and 8 bases from J, leaving 27 bases between. CDR3 protein: CSATARYSGWIHDEQFF. CDR3 nucleotide sequence: TGCAGTGCTACTGCCAGGTATAGTGGATGGATCCATGATGAGCAGTTCTTC.

This sequence joins TRBV9 and TRBJ2-2; D is perhaps TRBD2 (5 bases). The germline V gene has CDR1 SGDLS and CDR2 YYNGEE. V was cut by 0 bases and J by 6 bases, with 9 bases left in between. The CDR3 is 14 residues long. Written as DNA, the CDR3 is TGTGCCAGCAGCGTAGTGTCGGAGGCCGGGGAGCTGTTTTTT. Protein: CASSVVSEAGELFF.

This rearrangement joins TRBV28 to TRBJ2-7; 9 bases line up with TRBD1. The CDR3 runs to 14 residues. Losses at the gene ends were 6 bases for V and 0 bases for J; bases not matched to a gene: 3. Germline lookup yields CDR1 MDHEN and CDR2 SYDVKM. This CDR3 reads CASRGQGLSYEQYF. DNA of the CDR3: TGTGCCAGCAGGGGACAGGGACTCTCCTACGAGCAGTACTTC.

This clonotype was recorded only once. The CDR3 sequence is CASSTGGSGTEAFF. The CDR3 DNA reads TGTGCCAGCAGCACGGGTGGAAGTGGCACTGAAGCTTTCTTT. The rearrangement links TRBV5-4 to TRBJ1-1; D is unresolved. V was shortened by 4 bases and J by 4 bases, with 14 bases between the two germline ends. CDR1 SGHNT and CDR2 YYREEE come from the germline V gene (reference sequence). This CDR3 contains 14 residues.

This clonotype has just one count. The CDR3 reads CASSFDYVGEQFF. CDR3 bases: TGTGCCAGCAGCTTTGACTACGTGGGGGAGCAGTTCTTC. The V and J genes are TRBV7-3 and TRBJ2-1; D possibly corresponds to TRBD2 (5 bases). V lost 3 bases and J lost 10, with 13 bases in between. Germline CDR1 and CDR2: SGHTA and FQGTGA. The CDR3 is made up of 13 amino acids.

The rearrangement links TRBV7-2 to TRBJ2-7; perhaps TRBD1 as D (6 bases). With 5 bases removed from V and 0 bases from J, the gap between germline ends came to 11 bases. Germline loops: CDR1 SGHTA, CDR2 FQGNSA. CDR3 length: 14 amino acids. The CDR3 loop is CASSPRQASYEQYF. CDR3 DNA: TGTGCCAGCAGCCCTCGACAGGCCTCCTACGAGCAGTACTTC.

The chain couples TRBV5-1 to TRBJ2-1, with 7 bases aligning to TRBD2. Per the germline V gene, CDR1 is SGHRS and CDR2 is YFSETQ. The CDR3 runs to 14 residues. V lost 0 bases and J lost 10; bases outside the gene matches: 7. The CDR3 bases are TGCGCCAGCAGCTTGGGAGTCGGGCGGGAGGAGCAGTTCTTC. This encodes CASSLGVGREEQFF.

The V gene is TRBV7-9, the J gene TRBJ2-3; D not certain. The germline CDR1 and CDR2 sequences are SEHNR and FQNEAQ (reference sequence). Trimming took off 5 bases at V and 1 base at J, with 10 bases between the two ends. This CDR3 comprises 14 residues. Here the CDR3 DNA reads TGTGCCAGCAGCCTCCCCCGGGGCACAGATACGCAGTATTTT. This translates into CASSLPRGTDTQYF.

This clonotype has only one observation. The gene calls are TRBV27 and TRBJ1-2; TRBD1 matches at 9 bases. The CDR3 is 13 residues long. Unmatched junction bases numbered 8, after V lost 8 bases and J lost 7 bases. The germline V gene encodes CDR1 MNHEY and CDR2 SMNVEV (reference sequence). Written as DNA, the CDR3 is TGTGCCAGCGGCCTACAGGGGGCATTTGGCTACACCTTC. It specifies CASGLQGAFGYTF.